The 8 T cell receptor beta chains in this list originate from one sample, sequenced in a study of blood T cells in healthy people across ages (dated by TCRdb to between 2014 and 2017). Library construction relied on 5' RACE. A second PCR of about 7 to 12 cycles was performed with a sample-barcoded 5' primer and a J-beta primer mix. TCRdb handled the public reads itself, with Q25 trimming in fastp and clone calling in MiXCR, and kept productive beta chains. Identical CDR3 proteins give one entry, which carries the most common genes and DNA. For this sample the table gives some 1.8 million distinct CDR3 sequences, of which about two fifths were detected only once. Together, the top ten hold around 23% of the sample. The specimen sequenced was blood. These receptors all come from a human donor in good health.

The rearrangement uses TRBV7-2 and TRBJ1-2; a possible D gene is TRBD1 (6 bases). Trimming pared 3 bases from V and 8 bases from J, leaving 19 bases between. CDR1 SGHTA and CDR2 FQGNSA come from the germline V gene. The CDR3 is 15 amino acids. The CDR3 protein is CASSLLTRGIEGYTF. The CDR3 DNA sequence: TGTGCCAGCAGCTTGCTGACTAGGGGGATTGAGGGCTACACCTTC. The full variable domain, rest sourced from reference TRBV7-2 and TRBJ1-2, is GAGVSQSPSNKVTEKGKDVELRCDPISGHTALYWYRQSLGQGLEFLIYFQGNSAPDKSGLPSDRFSAERTGGSVSTLTIQRTQQEDSAVYLCASSLLTRGIEGYTFGSGTRLTVV.

The CDR3 is CSADRQGTEAFF. The CDR3 DNA sequence: TGCAGCGCGGATCGACAGGGGACTGAAGCTTTCTTT. V and J are TRBV29-1 and TRBJ1-1; 8 nucleotides match TRBD1. The V and J ends lost 7 bases and 5 bases, in that order; junction bases with no gene match: 6. The CDR3 loop spans 12 amino acids. Per germline, CDR1 SQVTM and CDR2 ANQGSEA. The whole variable domain, remainder taken from reference TRBV29-1 and TRBJ1-1, is SAVISQKPSRDICQRGTSLTIQCQVDSQVTMMFWYRQQPGQSLTLIATANQGSEATYESGFVIDKFPISRPNLTFSTLTVSNMSPEDSSIYLCSADRQGTEAFFGQGTRLTVV.

The V gene is TRBV4-1, the J gene TRBJ2-1; D is undetermined. The CDR3 runs 14 residues. V was trimmed by 5 bases and J by 1 base, leaving 9 bases between them. The germline V gene has CDR1 MGHRA and CDR2 YSYEKL. CDR3 sequence: CASSIGLSYNEQFF. The CDR3 DNA sequence: TGCGCCAGCAGCATAGGGTTATCCTACAATGAGCAGTTCTTC.

The rearrangement links TRBV20-1 to TRBJ2-7; D is unclear. The V gene's germline CDR1 is DFQATT and CDR2 SNEGSKA (reference sequence). The V and J ends lost 3 bases and 6 bases respectively, with 15 bases between them. The CDR3 has 13 amino acids. In DNA, the CDR3 is TGCAGTGCTAGCGCCGCAGGAGTCCCCGAGCAGTACTTC. Translating gives CSASAAGVPEQYF.

This clonotype was detected a few times. This chain uses TRBV4-1 with TRBJ1-5; the match to TRBD1 covers 7 bases. This CDR3 is 14 amino acids long. V lost 2 bases to trimming and J lost 5 bases; unmatched junction nucleotides: 3. Germline CDR1 MGHRA, CDR2 YSYEKL. The CDR3 sequence: CASSQLTGHQPQHF. The CDR3 DNA reads TGCGCCAGCAGCCAACTGACAGGGCATCAGCCCCAGCATTTT.

A few counts support this clonotype. The chain has TRBV20-1 and TRBJ2-6; 12 bases are a match to TRBD1. J was trimmed by 2 bases and V by 5 bases; bases with no gene match: 4. Germline CDR1 DFQATT, CDR2 SNEGSKA (reference sequence). CDR3 length: 16 residues. The DNA of the CDR3 is TGCAGTGCTCCCGGGACAGGGGGCGCTGGGGCCAACGTCCTGACTTTC. Amino acid sequence: CSAPGTGGAGANVLTF.

The chain couples TRBV7-2 to TRBJ2-5; 7 bases line up with TRBD1. Germline V gene lookup returns CDR1 SGHTA and CDR2 FQGNSA. V shed 3 bases, J shed 1 base, and the junction held 5 bases outside the gene matches. The CDR3 contains 15 residues. CDR3 protein: CASSFNRGVQETQYF. The CDR3 nucleotides read TGTGCCAGCAGCTTTAACAGGGGTGTCCAAGAGACCCAGTACTTC.

V usage is TRBV7-9 and J usage is TRBJ1-4, with a weak D call TRBD1 (5 bases). The CDR3 has 15 amino acids. Germline V gives CDR1 SEHNR, CDR2 FQNEAQ (reference sequence). Trimming left V 2 bases short and J 5 bases short, with 12 bases between. Written as DNA, the CDR3 is TGTGCCAGCAGCTTATCGGGGGGATTGAATGAAAAACTGTTTTTT. Its translation: CASSLSGGLNEKLFF.